These T cell receptor beta chains were read from a single sample in a study of T cell responses to AZD1222 COVID-19 vaccine. Generated by immunoSEQ multiplex PCR, the TCRdb table keeps only in-frame clones and is missing some. The repertoire holds around 63,000 clones, with about 85% as singletons. The material sequenced was peripheral blood, taken on day 0 of AZD1222 vaccination. Source of these receptors: an adult in good health. CDR3s include the opening cysteine and the closing phenylalanine or tryptophan. The D gene is left open where the match is weak. Clone sizes are given selectively: once, few, many, or a class where the clone is expanded.

D	V	size	J	DNA	CDR3
NA	TRBV6-6	few	TRBJ1-1	TGTGCCAGCAGTTCGGGGACTGAAGCTTTCTTT	CASSSGTEAFF
TRBD1	TRBV2	NA	TRBJ2-5	TGTGCCAGCAGTGGACAGGGTCAAGAGACCCAGTACTTC	CASSGQGQETQYF
NA	TRBV5-6	NA	TRBJ1-4	TGTGCCAGCAGCCCGGGCCCGAGTGAAAAACTGTTTTTT	CASSPGPSEKLFF
TRBD2	TRBV6-6	NA	TRBJ2-1	TGTGCCAGCAGCCGGACTAGTGGCAATGAGCAGTTCTTC	CASSRTSGNEQFF
NA	TRBV5-1	NA	TRBJ2-1	TGCGCCAGCAGCTTGGCCGTTTACAATGAGCAGTTCTTC	CASSLAVYNEQFF
NA	TRBV7-9	NA	TRBJ2-1	TGTGCCAGCAGCTCAGAATACAATGAGCAGTTCTTC	CASSSEYNEQFF
TRBD1	TRBV12-3/TRBV12-4	NA	TRBJ1-1	TGTGCCAGCAGTTTTAAGGGGGCCGAAGCTTTCTTT	CASSFKGAEAFF
NA	TRBV30	NA	TRBJ1-2	TGTGCCTTAACACGGGGGGATGGTTTTGGCTACACCTTC	CALTRGDGFGYTF
NA	TRBV6-5	once	TRBJ1-3	TGTGCCAGCAATCAAATAAGGGACGGAGGGAACACCATATATTTT	CASNQIRDGGNTIYF
TRBD1	TRBV7-2	NA	TRBJ1-1	TGTGCCAGCAGCTCGTTAAGACAGGGGTGGACCACTGAAGCTTTCTTT	CASSSLRQGWTTEAFF
TRBD1	TRBV10-2	once	TRBJ1-1	TGCGCCAGCAGAATGACAGGGGGTAATGGCGCAGCTTTCTTT	CASRMTGGNGAAFF
TRBD2	TRBV7-6	NA	TRBJ2-3	TGTGCCAGCAGCGGTACCCTGAGAACGGGGGGGCCGAGAGATACGCAGTATTTT	CASSGTLRTGGPRDTQYF
NA	TRBV6-5	few	TRBJ1-6	TGTGCCAGCAGTTACGAGGAAACCTATAATTCACCCCTCCACTTT	CASSYEETYNSPLHF
NA	TRBV11-3	NA	TRBJ2-2	TGTGCCAGCAGCTTAGGCGGGGGCGTGAGGGAGCTGTTTTTT	CASSLGGGVRELFF
NA	TRBV30	NA	TRBJ2-5	TGTGCCTGGAGTGTACTACAAGAGACCCAGTACTTC	CAWSVLQETQYF
NA	TRBV9	NA	TRBJ1-4	TGTGCCAGCAGCGTAGGTCTGAGAAATGAAAAACTGTTTTTT	CASSVGLRNEKLFF
NA	TRBV7-3	NA	TRBJ2-1	TGTGCCCGCAGCTTAGGCCCCCCGGGAAGTGAGCAGTTCTTC	CARSLGPPGSEQFF
NA	TRBV6-5	NA	TRBJ1-2	TGTGCCAGCAGTTACGATGGCTACACCTTC	CASSYDGYTF
NA	TRBV6-5	NA	TRBJ1-3	TGTGCCAGCCTAGTACCCCAACCCAAGACGAACACCATATATTTT	CASLVPQPKTNTIYF
TRBD1	TRBV5-4	NA	TRBJ1-1	TGTGCCAGCAGCTTGACAGGGGCTGAAGCTTTCTTT	CASSLTGAEAFF
NA	TRBV28	NA	TRBJ1-3	TGTGCCAGCACCTCCATCTCCGGGCGTTCTGGAAACACCATATATTTT	CASTSISGRSGNTIYF
NA	TRBV5-3	NA	TRBJ1-2	TGTGCCAGAAGCCCCGGCTCGGGGGGCTATGGCTACACCTTC	CARSPGSGGYGYTF
NA	TRBV29-1	once	TRBJ2-4	TGCAGCGTTGTACGGCGAAACATTCAGTACTTC	CSVVRRNIQYF
NA	TRBV9	NA	TRBJ1-4	TGTGCCAGCAGCGGCTCCGGGATATCGGCGGAAAAACTGTTTTTT	CASSGSGISAEKLFF
NA	TRBV29-1	NA	TRBJ1-2	TGCAGCGTTGAAGTGGGGCTCGGGGACTATGGCTACACCTTC	CSVEVGLGDYGYTF
NA	TRBV5-6	NA	TRBJ2-1	TGTGCCAGCAGCGATAGAGGCGTTGGATACTCCTACAATGAGCAGTTCTTC	CASSDRGVGYSYNEQFF
TRBD1	TRBV28	NA	TRBJ1-6	TGTGCCAGCAGAGCAGGGACAGTGACAAATTCACCCCTCCACTTT	CASRAGTVTNSPLHF
NA	TRBV28	NA	TRBJ2-1	TGTGCCAGCAGTTTCTCCGGACTGAGCTCCTACAATGAGCAGTTCTTC	CASSFSGLSSYNEQFF
TRBD1	TRBV25-1	NA	TRBJ1-2	TGTGCCAGCCGAACCTCCGGGGACAGGGGAAACTATGGCTACACCTTC	CASRTSGDRGNYGYTF
TRBD1	TRBV5-4	NA	TRBJ1-2	TGTGCCAGCAGTCTGACAGGGGGCTTTGGGGGCTACACCTTC	CASSLTGGFGGYTF
NA	TRBV7-6	NA	TRBJ1-6	TGTGCCAGCAGCTCGACTCACAAGGGGAATTCACCCCTCCACTTT	CASSSTHKGNSPLHF
NA	TRBV14	NA	TRBJ1-2	TGTGCCAGCAGCCAAGACCCAGCGGCAAGTTGGATGAATGGCTACACCTTC	CASSQDPAASWMNGYTF
TRBD1	TRBV6-5	NA	TRBJ2-7	TGTGCCAGCAGTCCTAACAGGGGCCCCTACGAGCAGTACTTC	CASSPNRGPYEQYF
NA	TRBV12-3/TRBV12-4	NA	TRBJ1-5	TGTGCCAGCAGTTGGGCCAGCAATCAGCCCCAGCATTTT	CASSWASNQPQHF
NA	TRBV6-5	NA	TRBJ1-1	TGTGCCTCCAAGACAGTGGGCACTGAAGCTTTCTTT	CASKTVGTEAFF
TRBD1	TRBV6-1	once	TRBJ1-4	TGTGCCAGCAGTGAATTCTCTGCCGGGACAGGGTCACCCGGCGGTGAAAAACTGTTTTTT	CASSEFSAGTGSPGGEKLFF
NA	TRBV5-3	few	TRBJ1-5	TGTGCCAGAAGTTTAATGTCCCCACCCGGACACAATCAGCCCCAGCATTTT	CARSLMSPPGHNQPQHF
TRBD1	TRBV5-1	once	TRBJ1-6	TGCGCCAGCAGCTTGGATGGGACAGGGTTTAGCTCCTATAATTCACCCCTCCACTTT	CASSLDGTGFSSYNSPLHF
TRBD1	TRBV19	NA	TRBJ2-7	TGTGCCAGTAGTGTCGGGACAGGGGTTATCTACGAGCAGTACTTC	CASSVGTGVIYEQYF
NA	TRBV20-1	NA	TRBJ2-7	TGCAGTTGGCAGGGGAGGGACGAGCAGTACTTC	CSWQGRDEQYF
NA	TRBV24-1	once	TRBJ2-3	TGTGCCACCAGTGACCGAGGTCCTAGCACAGATACGCAGTATTTT	CATSDRGPSTDTQYF
NA	TRBV19	NA	TRBJ2-1	TGTGCCAGTAGTATAGGCAGTAACAATGAGCAGTTCTTC	CASSIGSNNEQFF